Listed below are T cell receptor beta chains from one sample, sequenced in a study of T cell responses to AZD1222 COVID-19 vaccine. TCRdb keeps only in-frame clones here, not all; method: immunoSEQ multiplex PCR. Here the sample spans about 100,000 clones, 91% being singletons. This sample comprised peripheral blood, obtained 28 days after the second AZD1222 dose. These receptors all stem from an adult who received the AZD1222 COVID-19 vaccine. Each CDR3 is given with its conserved first and last residue. The order of the fields is V gene, J gene, CDR3 length, CDR3 protein.

TRBV19,TRBJ2-2,13,CASSSRESGELFF
TRBV5-6,TRBJ2-1,19,CASSSLGLAGQATYNEQFF
TRBV7-2,TRBJ2-2,14,CASSLGLKTGELFF
TRBV9,TRBJ1-1,15,CASSVGQAANTEAFF
TRBV7-2,TRBJ2-7,14,CASSLGRANYEQYF
TRBV9,TRBJ1-5,18,CASSVLLPDRGLNQPQHF
TRBV27,TRBJ1-1,15,CASSRQGSLGLLAFF
TRBV6-2/TRBV6-3,TRBJ2-3,12,CASSSVGVREYF
TRBV24-1,TRBJ2-1,18,CATSDRLGSPSSYNEQFF
TRBV5-6,TRBJ1-3,14,CASSSGTYGNTIYF
TRBV18,TRBJ2-3,14,CASSPPYSTDTQYF
TRBV24-1,TRBJ2-3,16,CATSDLSGRGTDTQYF
TRBV7-9,TRBJ1-1,11,CASSLTSGAFF
TRBV2,TRBJ2-3,16,CASTSPSGGETDTQYF
TRBV19,TRBJ2-6,19,CASSIDLVAGGDGANVLTF
TRBV29-1,TRBJ2-7,15,CSVYKEGGALYEQYF
TRBV27,TRBJ1-5,15,CASSLSGSGNQPQHF
TRBV20-1,TRBJ2-5,17,CSASPQLGTSGPTAQYF
TRBV5-1,TRBJ2-7,15,CASSLATGSSYEQYF
TRBV7-2,TRBJ1-6,15,CASSQTGTGNSPLHF
TRBV29-1,TRBJ2-5,13,CSVMGDTEETQYF
TRBV7-9,TRBJ1-4,15,CASSSGTGANEKLFF
TRBV19,TRBJ1-2,13,CASSISSDRGYTF
TRBV29-1,TRBJ1-1,11,CSVVGNTEAFF
TRBV1,TRBJ2-7,17,CTSSQVVFPGSSYEQYF
TRBV9,TRBJ2-3,13,CASSVLAADTQYF
TRBV7-9,TRBJ2-7,13,CASSRTGEDEQYF
TRBV24-1,TRBJ1-1,14,CATSGGQTNTEAFF
TRBV28,TRBJ1-5,15,CASRSGLYSNQPQHF
TRBV5-5,TRBJ2-1,15,CASSLVVGGSDEQFF
TRBV14,TRBJ1-2,13,CASSDRGSYGYTF
TRBV6-2/TRBV6-3,TRBJ1-2,14,CASSFRAVGYGYTF
TRBV4-1,TRBJ2-2,15,CASSLGASLTGELFF
TRBV20-1,TRBJ2-3,13,CSASRDTTDTQYF
TRBV6-5,TRBJ1-5,16,CASSSLLQGRNQPQHF
TRBV9,TRBJ1-4,17,CASSVEPHRGPNEKLFF
TRBV2,TRBJ2-7,13,CASSENREGALNF